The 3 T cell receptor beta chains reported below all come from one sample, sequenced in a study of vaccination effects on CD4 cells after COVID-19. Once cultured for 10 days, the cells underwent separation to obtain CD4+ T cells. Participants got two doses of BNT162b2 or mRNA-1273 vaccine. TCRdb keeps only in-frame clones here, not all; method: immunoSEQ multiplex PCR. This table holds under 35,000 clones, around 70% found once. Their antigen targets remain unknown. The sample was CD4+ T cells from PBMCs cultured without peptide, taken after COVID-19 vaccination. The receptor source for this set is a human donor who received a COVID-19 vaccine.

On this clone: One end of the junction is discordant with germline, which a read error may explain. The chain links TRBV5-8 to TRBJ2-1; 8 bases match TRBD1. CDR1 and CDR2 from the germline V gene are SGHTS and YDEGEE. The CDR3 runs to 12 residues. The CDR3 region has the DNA TGTGCCAGCAGCTTGGTGCAGGGGGCTCTGGTCTTC. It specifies CASSLVQGALVF. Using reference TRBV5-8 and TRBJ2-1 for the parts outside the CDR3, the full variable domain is EAGVTQSPTHLIKTRGQQATLRCSPISGHTSVYWYQQALGLGLQFLLWYDEGEERNRGNFPPRFSGRQFPNYSSELNVNALELEDSALYLCASSLVQGALVFGPGTRLTVL.

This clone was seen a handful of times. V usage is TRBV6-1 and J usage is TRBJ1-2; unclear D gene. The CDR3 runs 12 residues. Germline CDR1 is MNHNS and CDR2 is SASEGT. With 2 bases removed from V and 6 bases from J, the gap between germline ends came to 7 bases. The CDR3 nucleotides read TGTGCCAGCAGTGAATTGGCGAATGGCTACACCTTC. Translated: CASSELANGYTF.

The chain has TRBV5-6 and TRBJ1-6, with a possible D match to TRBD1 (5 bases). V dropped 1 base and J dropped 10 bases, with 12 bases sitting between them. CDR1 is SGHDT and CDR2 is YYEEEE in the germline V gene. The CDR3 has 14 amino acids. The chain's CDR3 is CASSLRQGRSPLHF. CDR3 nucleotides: TGTGCCAGCAGCTTGCGTCAGGGAAGATCACCCCTCCACTTT.